A single sample gave rise to the 8 T cell receptor beta chains below, sequenced in a study of T cells expressing NK-cell markers. TCRdb reprocessed the 5' RACE reads; each CDR3 protein has one entry and no DNA is given. This repertoire includes about 390,000 distinct CDR3 sequences. The material sequenced was blood T cells: a sorted CD56 or NKG2C T cell subset, CD4+ or CD8+ T cells, or bulk PBMC T cells (not recorded which). These receptor sequences come from a woman between 50 and 59 years old in good health.

The chain recombines TRBV5-1 with TRBJ2-1. This CDR3 contains 12 residues. The germline V gene encodes CDR1 SGHRS and CDR2 YFSETQ. CDR3 region: CASRGTYNEQFF.

The chain has TRBV28 and TRBJ1-5. The CDR3 spans 13 residues. CDR1 and CDR2 from the germline V gene are MDHEN and SYDVKM. Here the CDR3 reads CASRKRFSQPQHF.

The chain couples TRBV28 to TRBJ1-5. The CDR3 has 13 amino acids. Germline V gene data show CDR1 as MDHEN and CDR2 as SYDVKM. CDR3: CASSLSLYQPQHF.

The chain uses TRBV19 and TRBJ2-3. Germline V gene data show CDR1 as LNHDA and CDR2 as SQIVND (reference sequence). The CDR3 sequence is 15 residues long. The CDR3 sequence is CASRYGRASTDTQYF.

The chain links TRBV5-1 to TRBJ1-6. The CDR3 is 14 amino acids. In germline, CDR1 is SGHRS, CDR2 YFSETQ. The CDR3 sequence is CASSFAGSDSPLHF.

The rearrangement joins TRBV28 to TRBJ2-2. Looked up from germline, CDR1 is MDHEN and CDR2 is SYDVKM. This CDR3 contains 12 residues. This CDR3 is CASSRVAGELFF.

The V call is TRBV3-1, the J call TRBJ2-2; there is no DNA to check the TCRdb D call of TRBD2. Per germline, CDR1 LGHDT and CDR2 YNNKEL (reference sequence). The CDR3 loop spans 15 amino acids. The CDR3 sequence: CASSQDSGRPGELFF.

The CDR3 spells CASRERTGRGEKLFF. The V gene is TRBV6-5, the J gene TRBJ1-4; TCRdb indicates TRBD1, and absent DNA this call remains unverified. The germline V gene encodes CDR1 MNHEY and CDR2 SVGAGI. The CDR3 sequence is 15 residues long.